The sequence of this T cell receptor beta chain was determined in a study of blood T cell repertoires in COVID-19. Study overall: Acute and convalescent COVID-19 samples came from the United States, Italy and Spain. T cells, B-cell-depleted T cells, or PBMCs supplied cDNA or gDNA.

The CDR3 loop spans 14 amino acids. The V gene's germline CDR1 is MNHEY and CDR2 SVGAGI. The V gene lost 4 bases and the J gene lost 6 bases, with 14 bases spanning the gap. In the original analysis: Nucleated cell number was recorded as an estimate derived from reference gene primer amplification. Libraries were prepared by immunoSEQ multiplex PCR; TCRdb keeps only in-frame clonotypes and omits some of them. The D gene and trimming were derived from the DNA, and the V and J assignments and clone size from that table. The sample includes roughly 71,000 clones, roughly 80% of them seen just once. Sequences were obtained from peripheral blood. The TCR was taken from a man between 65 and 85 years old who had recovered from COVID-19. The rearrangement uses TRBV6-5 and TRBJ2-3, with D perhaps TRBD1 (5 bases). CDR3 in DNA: TGTGCCAGCAGTTCCGACAGCCGGCGGGATACGCAGTATTTT. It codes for CASSSDSRRDTQYF.